A single sample is the source of the 22 T cell receptor beta chains below, sequenced in a study of glioma-infiltrating T cells. The iRepertoire nested amplicon-rescue multiplex PCR amplified TCR alpha and beta CDR3s from RNA. Via MiXCR, TCRdb re-called the multiplex PCR reads, giving one row per CDR3 protein. The sample has 160,000 or so distinct CDR3 sequences; around 40% are singletons. Sequencing was performed on glioma tissue, nonneoplastic brain tissue, or PBMCs (not recorded which). These receptor sequences come from a human donor with low-grade glioma or glioblastoma, undergoing nonglioma brain surgery, or in good health (not recorded which).

This clonotype was counted at least ten times. This chain connects TRBV2 to TRBJ2-3; D may correspond to TRBD1 or TRBD2 (6 bases each). V lost 6 bases, J lost 1 base, and 14 bases lay in between. The CDR3 covers 15 residues. CDR1 and CDR2 from the germline V gene are SNHLY and FYNNEI. DNA for the CDR3: TGTGCCAGCAGAGGGGGGTGGGGGGGCACAGATACGCAGTATTTT. Its translation is CASRGGWGGTDTQYF.

This clonotype was recorded a few times. The chain recombines TRBV4-1 with TRBJ2-3; 7 bases align to TRBD2. V trimming: 4 bases; J trimming: 5 bases; junction bases outside the gene matches: 9. The CDR3 has 15 amino acids. The V gene's germline CDR1 is MGHRA and CDR2 YSYEKL. In nucleotides, the CDR3 is TGCGCCAGCAGCCGGCCGGGACTAACCCTAGATACGCAGTATTTT. This sequence encodes CASSRPGLTLDTQYF.

This chain connects TRBV30 to TRBJ1-6; 7 bases fit TRBD1. V shed 2 bases and J 11 bases; nucleotides not matched to a gene: 9. Per the germline V gene, CDR1 is GTSNPN and CDR2 is SVGIG (reference sequence). The CDR3 consists of 14 residues. CDR3 nucleotide sequence: TGTGCCTGGAGTAGGGGACAGTTACTACCACCCCTCCACTTT. Protein sequence: CAWSRGQLLPPLHF.

The chain joins TRBV3-1 to TRBJ2-5, with D hard to call. The CDR3 is made up of 14 amino acids. From germline, CDR1 is LGHDT and CDR2 YNNKEL (reference sequence). V was clipped by 7 bases and J by 2 bases, with 14 bases between them. CDR3 sequence: CASNRNPVQETQYF. CDR3 DNA sequence: TGTGCCAGCAACCGCAACCCGGTACAAGAGACCCAGTACTTC.

With regard to this clonotype: This sequence may be a read error, since a much larger clone differs from it by one base. This rearrangement joins TRBV6-1 to TRBJ2-5; D possibly uses TRBD1 or TRBD2 (5 bases each). Near its end, the DNA agrees better with TRBJ2-7, so the J call may be wrong. CDR3 length: 14 residues. The germline V gene encodes CDR1 MNHNS and CDR2 SASEGT. CDR3 protein: CATAALGRSYEQYF. CDR3 bases: TGTGCCACCGCTGCCCTGGGACGGTCTTACGAGCAGTACTTC.

Regarding this clonotype: A much larger clone is a single base away; this may be a read error. The chain combines TRBV20-1 with TRBJ2-7; a possible D gene is TRBD2 (6 bases). Germline lookup yields CDR1 DFQATT and CDR2 SNEGSKA (reference sequence). This CDR3 is built from 14 residues. The CDR3 loop is CSSRNMGGTYEQYF. As DNA, the CDR3 is TGCAGTTCTAGAAACATGGGGGGAACCTACGAGCAGTACTTC.

Worth noting for this clonotype: Possible read error: a much larger clone is one base away. This sequence joins TRBV20-1 and TRBJ2-3; TRBD2 is a possible D gene (5 bases). The germline V gene encodes CDR1 DFQATT and CDR2 SNEGSKA (reference sequence). V lost 5 bases to trimming and J lost 0 bases, with 15 bases between them. The CDR3 totals 15 residues. CDR3 residues: CSAPSSEPSTDTQYF. In DNA form, the CDR3 reads TGCAGTGCTCCGAGTAGCGAACCTAGCACAGATACGCAGTATTTT.

Worth noting for this clonotype: A read error may be the cause here, since a much bigger clone is one base away. The chain links TRBV2 to TRBJ2-1; 11 bases fit TRBD2. The CDR3 totals 15 residues. The germline gives CDR1 SNHLY, CDR2 FYNNEI. The DNA for the CDR3 is TGTGCCAGCAGTGGAGGGACTAGCGGCTACAATGAGCGGTTCTTC. Amino acid sequence: CASSGGTSGYNERFF.

This clonotype was counted ten times or more. This sequence joins TRBV6-1 and TRBJ1-3, with D possibly TRBD1 on 6 matching bases. CDR3 length: 16 residues. The ends were cut back, 5 bases at V and 2 bases at J, with 16 bases in the middle. CDR1 is MNHNS, CDR2 SASEGT, per germline. The CDR3 sequence: CASSYGAGETGNTIYF. DNA of the CDR3: TGTGCCAGCAGTTATGGGGCAGGGGAAACTGGAAACACCATATATTTT.

V is TRBV10-2 and J is TRBJ2-4; 15 positions match TRBD2. Germline V lookup: CDR1 WSHSY, CDR2 SAAADI. V shed 8 bases and J 8 bases; nucleotides not matched to a gene: 10. There are 16 residues in the CDR3. CDR3 DNA sequence: TGCGCCAGCCCGAGGGGACTAGCGGGAGGAAGGGACATTCAGTACTTC. Its translation is CASPRGLAGGRDIQYF.

V usage is TRBV18 and J usage is TRBJ1-6, with 7 nucleotides matching TRBD1. The CDR3 is made up of 15 amino acids. The germline V gene encodes CDR1 KGHSH and CDR2 LQKENI. The trim removed 2 bases at V and 6 bases at J, leaving 4 bases unmatched. The CDR3 DNA follows: TGTGCCAGCTCACCAACGGGACAGACTAATTCACCCCTCCACTTT. Its translation: CASSPTGQTNSPLHF.

There are a few counts of this clonotype. The rearrangement uses TRBV29-1 and TRBJ1-4, with 10 bases fitting TRBD1. Germline V lookup: CDR1 SQVTM, CDR2 ANQGSEA. The CDR3 consists of 14 residues. V gave up 3 bases and J gave up 4 bases; unmatched junction bases: 2. In DNA, the CDR3 is TGCAGCGTTGAGGGGACAGGGGTTAATGAAAAACTGTTTTTT. Translating it yields CSVEGTGVNEKLFF.

Concerning this clonotype itself: Mismatch with germline at one junction end may stem from a read error. The V call is TRBV4-1, the J call TRBJ2-3; TRBD2 matches 9 bases. The CDR3 is made up of 16 amino acids. Germline CDR1 is MGHRA and CDR2 is YSYEKL. CDR3 DNA sequence: TGCGCCGGCAGCCAGGTATTAGCGGGAGGCACAGATACGCAGTATTTT. This gives the protein CAGSQVLAGGTDTQYF.

The rearrangement joins TRBV7-2 to TRBJ2-7; D is uncertain. Germline V lookup: CDR1 SGHTA, CDR2 FQGNSA. This CDR3 spans 14 amino acids. With 2 bases removed from V and 5 bases from J, the gap between germline ends came to 13 bases. The chain's CDR3 is CASSLMQVANEQYF. CDR3 nucleotide sequence: TGTGCCAGCAGCTTAATGCAGGTGGCTAACGAGCAGTACTTC.

This clonotype came up many times. The chain employs TRBV2 and TRBJ1-2, with a possible D match to TRBD1 (6 bases). The CDR3 consists of 16 residues. Trimming stripped 4 bases from V and 4 bases from J, with 19 bases between. Germline V lookup: CDR1 SNHLY, CDR2 FYNNEI. The CDR3 DNA reads TGTGCCAGCAGTGCTACTTACAGGGCTGAGAGCTATGGCTACACCTTC. Encoded protein: CASSATYRAESYGYTF.

The chain has TRBV2 and TRBJ2-5, with 9 bases matching TRBD2. Trimming took 8 bases from V and 4 from J; bases not matched to a gene: 8. CDR1 is SNHLY, CDR2 FYNNEI, per germline. CDR3 length: 14 residues. CDR3 region: CASDLAGEVETQYF. CDR3 coding DNA: TGTGCCAGCGACTTAGCGGGAGAAGTAGAGACCCAGTACTTC.

As regards this clonotype: This may come from a read error, since a much larger clone is one base off. In this CDR3 the conserved last residue, phenylalanine or tryptophan, is missing, so a read error is likely. The V and J genes are TRBV3-1 and TRBJ2-1, with 12 bases that match TRBD2. Per germline, CDR1 LGHDT and CDR2 YNNKEL (reference sequence). The V segment lost 1 base and the J segment 11 bases; nucleotides outside the gene matches: 6. The length of the CDR3 is 15 residues. CDR3 protein: CASSQGGTSGLKQFL. The DNA of the CDR3 is TGTGCCAGCAGCCAAGGGGGGACTAGCGGGCTAAAGCAGTTCTTA.

This clonotype has ten or more counts. This chain joins TRBV7-2 and TRBJ1-5; D unclear. The CDR3 contains 15 residues. Germline V gene data show CDR1 as SGHTA and CDR2 as FQGNSA. Trimming took off 1 base at V and 1 base at J, with 8 bases between the two ends. The CDR3 loop is CASSLVGPSNQPQHF. CDR3 in DNA: TGTGCCAGCAGCTTAGTGGGTCCGAGCAATCAGCCCCAGCATTTT.

The table lists this clonotype with many counts. The V and J genes are TRBV6-1 and TRBJ2-1; D assignment may be TRBD1 or TRBD2 (7 bases each). Germline V gene sequence: CDR1 MNHNS, CDR2 SASEGT. The CDR3 spans 15 residues. Trimming took 6 bases from V and 9 from J, leaving 21 bases between them. The CDR3 here is CASRYRDPRGGEQFF. In DNA, the CDR3 is TGTGCCAGCAGATACCGGGACCCCAGGGGGGGTGAGCAGTTCTTC.

The rearrangement joins TRBV19 to TRBJ1-5, with a tentative D call TRBD1 (5 bases). V was clipped by 5 bases and J by 3 bases, with 14 bases between them. The germline V gene has CDR1 LNHDA and CDR2 SQIVND (reference sequence). This CDR3 is 15 amino acids long. DNA of the CDR3: TGTGCCAGTAGTTCGCGGGGGGTTGACAATCAGCCCCAGCATTTT. Its translation is CASSSRGVDNQPQHF.

In this sample, this clonotype turned up many times. V and J are TRBV28 and TRBJ2-5, with 9 positions matching TRBD2. The CDR3 has 15 amino acids. The V and J ends lost 5 bases and 2 bases, in that order; junction bases with no gene match: 6. Germline CDR1 is MDHEN and CDR2 is SYDVKM. The CDR3 bases are TGTGCCAGCAGTCGGCAAACTAGCGGGCAAGAGACCCAGTACTTC. Protein sequence: CASSRQTSGQETQYF.

This clonotype has a handful of counts. This chain joins TRBV10-2 and TRBJ2-1; tentatively, D is TRBD2 (5 bases). Per germline, CDR1 WSHSY and CDR2 SAAADI. The CDR3 sequence is 14 residues long. V was clipped by 3 bases and J by 4 bases, with 10 bases between them. This CDR3 reads CASSDWTDYNEQFF. CDR3 in DNA: TGCGCCAGCAGTGACTGGACTGATTACAATGAGCAGTTCTTC.